One and the same sample provided the 4 T cell receptor beta chains below, sequenced in a study of T cells in Graves' hyperthyroidism and ophthalmopathy. Amplification of TCR beta CDR3 regions used RNA as the template. Primed by the HTBI set, a first-round RT-PCR was run on the TCR CDR3. TCRdb used MiXCR to reprocess the multiplex PCR reads, holding one entry per CDR3 protein. There are 350,000 or so distinct CDR3 sequences in the sample; roughly 23% occur only once, and about 50% lies in the top ten. Sequencing used blood. These receptors were obtained from a woman aged 45-65 years with Graves' hyperthyroidism.

This clonotype was seen a handful of times. V and J are TRBV7-9 and TRBJ1-1; D ambiguous. CDR3 length equals 14 residues. The germline gives CDR1 SEHNR, CDR2 FQNEAQ (reference sequence). Trimming took off 5 bases at V and 1 base at J, with 11 bases between the two ends. CDR3 sequence (DNA): TGTGCCAGCAGCCTTATGACTCAGAACACTGAAGCTTTCTTT. It specifies CASSLMTQNTEAFF.

This clonotype occurred many times. V and J are TRBV20-1 and TRBJ2-1; D not certain. Trimming removed 0 bases at V and 0 bases at J, with 9 bases between. The germline CDR1 and CDR2 sequences are DFQATT and SNEGSKA (reference sequence). This CDR3 contains 15 residues. CDR3 in amino acids: CSARDQWSSYNEQFF. The CDR3 DNA reads TGCAGTGCTAGAGATCAGTGGAGCTCCTACAATGAGCAGTTCTTC.

This chain uses TRBV3-1 with TRBJ2-3; 11 bases are shared with TRBD2. With V trimmed by 4 bases and J by 2 bases, 11 bases remained unmatched. CDR3 length equals 18 residues. The germline V gene has CDR1 LGHDT and CDR2 YNNKEL (reference sequence). The CDR3 sequence: CASSRLTLAGGLTDTQYF. The CDR3 DNA sequence: TGTGCCAGCAGCCGCCTTACTCTAGCGGGGGGTCTCACAGATACGCAGTATTTT.

Regarding this clonotype: A much larger clone lies a single base off, so this may be a read error. J is TRBJ1-1 and V is TRBV6-2 or TRBV6-3, with unresolved D. The germline V gene has CDR1 MNHEY and CDR2 SVGEGT. There are 11 residues in the CDR3. CDR3 DNA: TGTGCCAACAGTGCTCGGACTGAAGCTTTCTTT. Its protein is CANSARTEAFF.